What follows describes a single T cell receptor beta chain. Its specificity is unknown. The study sequenced cultured CD4+ T cell DNA using the Oncomine TCR Beta short-read assay. MiXCR, applied by TCRdb to the PCR reads, yields one record per CDR3 protein. The profile shows about 16,000 distinct CDR3 sequences, more than 45% of them singletons. This sample was taken from a study of vaccination and CD4 T cells after COVID-19. Study at large: The stimulating agents, overlapping spike peptides, came from SARS-CoV-2, HCoV-NL63, HCoV-OC43 and HCoV-229E.

The sample's treatment: approximately nine-day PBMC culture with coronavirus spike peptide pools or control peptides (ViraFEST assay). V shed 6 bases and J shed 0 bases, with 9 bases lying between them. The CDR3 is made up of 13 amino acids. Germline V gene lookup returns CDR1 DFQATT and CDR2 SNEGSKA (reference sequence). This TCR was sampled from a human donor who had recovered from COVID-19. The sample was CD4+ T cells from blood, cultured in vitro. The chain links TRBV20-1 to TRBJ1-3; D is ambiguous. The CDR3 DNA sequence: TGCAGTGCGGCAGCAAGCTCTGGAAACACCATATATTTT. Protein sequence: CSAAASSGNTIYF.